The source of this T cell receptor beta chain is a study of OX40 agonist ivuxolimab in advanced cancers. The CDR3 length is 15 residues. Germline lookup yields CDR1 MNHEY and CDR2 SVGAGI. V shed 0 bases and J shed 6 bases, with 12 bases lying between them. As to this clone: The antigen is undetermined.

Study-level points and caveats: Determination of antigen specificity was not performed for the expanded peripheral T cells.

Some clones are missing from TCRdb's copy, which holds only in-frame ones; the method was immunoSEQ multiplex PCR. The sample shows tens of thousands of clones, more than 75% of them seen only once. This receptor was obtained from an adult with an advanced solid tumor such as melanoma, head and neck, liver or kidney cancer. The sequencing used CD4+ or CD8+ T cells sorted from blood, collected in a trial of the OX40 agonist ivuxolimab. This rearrangement joins TRBV6-5 to TRBJ1-5; D ambiguous. The CDR3 here is CASSYSLGSAQPQHF. The CDR3 nucleotides read TGTGCCAGCAGTTACTCGTTAGGGTCCGCTCAGCCCCAGCATTTT.